This entry describes one TCR beta chain. Its antigen is currently unknown. Primers included in the PCR were 60 Vbeta and 13 Jbeta primers. TCRdb keeps only in-frame clones here, not all; method: immunoSEQ multiplex PCR. The data show 200,000 or so clones, 82% seen once. The data belong to a study of cytomegalovirus exposure and HLA in healthy donors. Broader study findings: Trimming of TCR beta V- and J-genes showed a link, identified in a later analysis, to a missense DCLRE1C variant. A later analysis showed that HLA-associated TCR beta chains had undergone more clonal expansion than equally common others. Researchers catalogued some 160 TCR beta chains as cytomegalovirus-associated.

The CDR3 is 14 residues long. The V gene lost 5 bases and the J gene lost 1 base, with 11 bases spanning the gap. The germline V gene encodes CDR1 SEHNR and CDR2 FQNEAQ (reference sequence). The J gene is TRBJ1-1, the V gene TRBV7-9; possibly TRBD1 for D (6 bases). The material sequenced was PBMCs. This clonotype originated in a woman in her forties or fifties in good health and CMV-seropositive. The CDR3 bases are TGTGCCAGCAGCCCAGGACAGAAGAACACTGAAGCTTTCTTT. This translates into CASSPGQKNTEAFF.